The present entry profiles one T cell receptor (beta chain) with its context. Its cognate antigen is unknown. This specimen comes from a study of sequential checkpoint blockade in melanoma. Looking at the study overall: Patients were randomized 1:1 to nivolumab-then-ipilimumab or ipilimumab-then-nivolumab first-line. After nivolumab or ipilimumab alone, about two dozen patients had week-13 rebiopsies.

V was pared by 6 bases and J by 4 bases, with 18 bases between. Germline CDR1 SGHNT, CDR2 YENEEA. The CDR3 totals 15 residues. The data were produced by immunoSEQ multiplex PCR, yet TCRdb's version contains in-frame clones alone and is incomplete. The sample holds roughly 20,000 clones; 65% to 75% are singletons and the top ten take under 5%. General observations from the study: Pretreatment TIL clonality tracked with response in the nivolumab-first arm. T-cell fraction and clonality followed PD-L1 and CD8+ counts, not mutational load.

Treatment denoted: randomized to nivolumab then ipilimumab (arm A) or the reverse (arm B). This TCR derives from a human donor with melanoma. The chain links TRBV11-3 to TRBJ2-5; TRBD2 might be the D (6 bases). The material sequenced was tumor tissue (inferred from file names), taken from a patient given nivolumab and ipilimumab in sequence. DNA of the CDR3: TGTGCCAGCAGTGTTGAGGGAGGAAGTAGAGAGACCCAGTACTTC. As protein: CASSVEGGSRETQYF.